The 15 T cell receptor beta chains listed next were all sequenced from one sample in a study of identical twins. MiXCR, applied by TCRdb to the 5' RACE reads, yields one record per CDR3 protein. The data hold hundreds of thousands of distinct CDR3 sequences, with about 24% observed a single time. The same sample was also used in a study of T cells expressing NK-cell markers.

The specimen sequenced was CD4+ T cells sorted from blood. The source of these receptors is a woman aged 18-30 years in good health.

This clonotype was observed a handful of times. The chain couples TRBV12-3 or TRBV12-4 to TRBJ2-1, with D possibly TRBD1 on 6 matching bases. This CDR3 is 12 amino acids long. With 8 bases removed from V and 13 bases from J, the gap between germline ends came to 18 bases. The CDR3 reads CASGERQERQFF. CDR3 in DNA: TGTGCCAGCGGGGAGAGACAGGAACGTCAGTTCTTC.

The genes are TRBV11-2 and TRBJ2-3, with D possibly called TRBD1 or TRBD2 (5 bases each). Germline assignment: CDR1 SGHAT and CDR2 FQNNGV. The germline V and J ends were trimmed by 6 bases and 1 base, with 17 bases remaining between them. This CDR3 region has 16 residues. CDR3 region: CASSSGTGARTDTQYF. In DNA, the CDR3 is TGTGCCAGCAGTTCGGGGACGGGCGCGCGCACAGATACGCAGTATTTT.

CDR3 DNA: TGCGCCACGGGGGACGGGAACACCGGGGAGCTGTTTTTT. This translates into CATGDGNTGELFF. The chain joins TRBV5-1 to TRBJ2-2; D is possibly TRBD2 (6 bases). The CDR3 is 13 residues long. With 9 bases removed from V and 1 base from J, the gap between germline ends came to 10 bases. In germline, CDR1 is SGHRS, CDR2 YFSETQ.

This chain connects TRBV7-9 to TRBJ2-2; the D gene could be TRBD1 or TRBD2 (5 bases each). Germline loops: CDR1 SEHNR, CDR2 FQNEAQ (reference sequence). The CDR3 is 16 amino acids. The V end was cut by 4 bases, the J end by 3 bases, with 15 bases between. The CDR3 here is CASSYPRGSYTGELFF. The CDR3 DNA reads TGTGCCAGCAGCTACCCTCGGGGCTCTTACACCGGGGAGCTGTTTTTT. The full variable domain, completed using reference TRBV7-9 and TRBJ2-2, is DTGVSQNPRHKITKRGQNVTFRCDPISEHNRLYWYRQTLGQGPEFLTYFQNEAQLEKSRLLSDRFSAERPKGSFSTLEIQRTEQGDSAMYLCASSYPRGSYTGELFFGEGSRLTVL.

The chain has TRBV5-6 and TRBJ2-7; D might be TRBD1 or TRBD2, each matching 5 bases. V was cut by 4 bases and J by 3 bases, with 17 bases left in between. The CDR3 length is 15 residues. Germline loops: CDR1 SGHDT, CDR2 YYEEEE. The CDR3 sequence is CASSTVPRGVYEQYF. DNA for the CDR3: TGTGCCAGCAGCACCGTCCCAAGGGGAGTCTACGAGCAGTACTTC.

This clonotype turned up a few times. The chain has TRBV7-2 and TRBJ2-3; 7 positions match TRBD1. The CDR3 consists of 16 residues. Per the germline V gene, CDR1 is SGHTA and CDR2 is FQGNSA. V was pared by 3 bases and J by 1 base, with 7 bases of the junction left unmatched. The CDR3 loop reads CASSFGLTGRTDTQYF. The CDR3 DNA sequence: TGTGCCAGCAGCTTCGGCCTGACAGGGCGCACAGATACGCAGTATTTT. Full variable domain (rest looked up from reference TRBV7-2 and TRBJ2-3): GAGVSQSPSNKVTEKGKDVELRCDPISGHTALYWYRQSLGQGLEFLIYFQGNSAPDKSGLPSDRFSAERTGGSVSTLTIQRTQQEDSAVYLCASSFGLTGRTDTQYFGPGTRLTVL.

This clonotype has a count of ten or more. The V and J genes are TRBV7-9 and TRBJ2-2; TRBD2 aligns across 12 bases. The germline V gene encodes CDR1 SEHNR and CDR2 FQNEAQ (reference sequence). J lost 3 bases, V lost 4 bases, and 6 bases had no gene match. CDR3 size: 17 residues. CDR3 sequence (DNA): TGTGCCAGCAGCTCGTGGACTAGCGGGATACACACCGGGGAGCTGTTTTTT. It encodes CASSSWTSGIHTGELFF. Filled out from reference TRBV7-9 and TRBJ2-2, the complete variable domain reads DTGVSQNPRHKITKRGQNVTFRCDPISEHNRLYWYRQTLGQGPEFLTYFQNEAQLEKSRLLSDRFSAERPKGSFSTLEIQRTEQGDSAMYLCASSSWTSGIHTGELFFGEGSRLTVL.

This clonotype was detected only a few times. V gene TRBV20-1 combines with J gene TRBJ2-7, with 11 bases fitting TRBD2. Germline assignment: CDR1 DFQATT and CDR2 SNEGSKA (reference sequence). This CDR3 is built from 17 residues. V dropped 0 bases and J dropped 3; count of bases not matched to a gene: 10. The CDR3 loop is CSARDSLAGGSIYEQYF. The CDR3 region has the DNA TGCAGTGCTAGAGATTCCTTAGCGGGAGGGTCGATCTACGAGCAGTACTTC.

This clonotype was picked up a small number of times. V is TRBV29-1 and J is TRBJ2-2; D perhaps matches TRBD2 (6 bases). With 4 bases removed from V and 1 base from J, the gap between germline ends came to 10 bases. Germline lookup yields CDR1 SQVTM and CDR2 ANQGSEA. This CDR3 comprises 14 residues. CDR3: CSVVKAGNTGELFF. In DNA, the CDR3 is TGCAGCGTTGTTAAAGCGGGGAACACCGGGGAGCTGTTTTTT.

The CDR3 protein is CASRRSGGTDTQYF. CDR3 coding DNA: TGTGCCAGCAGGCGCAGCGGGGGCACAGATACGCAGTATTTT. The chain couples TRBV12-3 or TRBV12-4 to TRBJ2-3; TRBD2 matches 7 bases. The CDR3 spans 14 residues. V was clipped by 6 bases and J by 1 base; unmatched bases: 4.

This clonotype has just a few counts. The V and J genes are TRBV5-1 and TRBJ2-1; D is perhaps TRBD2 (5 bases). Trimming stripped 4 bases from V and 7 bases from J, with 18 bases between. The CDR3 length is 15 residues. Germline lookup yields CDR1 SGHRS and CDR2 YFSETQ. CDR3 region: CASSLIAAGENEQFF. CDR3 sequence (DNA): TGCGCCAGCAGCCTGATCGCTGCGGGTGAGAATGAGCAGTTCTTC. Using reference TRBV5-1 and TRBJ2-1 for the parts outside the CDR3, the full variable domain is KAGVTQTPRYLIKTRGQQVTLSCSPISGHRSVSWYQQTPGQGLQFLFEYFSETQRNKGNFPGRFSGRQFSNSRSEMNVSTLELGDSALYLCASSLIAAGENEQFFGPGTRLTVL.

This clonotype was observed a handful of times. V usage is TRBV20-1 and J usage is TRBJ1-2; D is uncertain. In germline, CDR1 is DFQATT, CDR2 SNEGSKA (reference sequence). The CDR3 contains 13 residues. Trimming cost V 3 bases and J 1 base, with 9 bases left between them. CDR3 amino acids: CSASLAVNYGYTF. As DNA, the CDR3 is TGCAGTGCTAGTCTCGCGGTTAACTATGGCTACACCTTC.

The chain employs TRBV7-3 and TRBJ2-2; D is uncertain. Germline-derived CDR1 and CDR2 are SGHTA and FQGTGA. The V gene lost 3 bases and the J gene lost 3 bases, with 2 bases spanning the gap. This CDR3 contains 12 residues. The CDR3 DNA reads TGTGCCAGCAGCTTCGACACCGGGGAGCTGTTTTTT. Translation: CASSFDTGELFF.

This clonotype has a handful of counts. This chain connects TRBV6-1 to TRBJ2-3, with D uncertain. The CDR3 is made up of 15 amino acids. Trimming left V 7 bases short and J 6 bases short, with 20 bases between. The germline gives CDR1 MNHNS, CDR2 SASEGT. The CDR3 spells CASTREGALSDTQYF. The CDR3 region has the DNA TGTGCCAGCACCCGAGAAGGTGCGCTGTCTGATACGCAGTATTTT.

The V gene is TRBV20-1, the J gene TRBJ2-7; 9 positions match TRBD2. This CDR3 is built from 14 residues. V trimming: 1 base; J trimming: 6 bases; junction bases outside the gene matches: 7. In germline, CDR1 is DFQATT, CDR2 SNEGSKA (reference sequence). The CDR3 region is CSARVAGGQFEQYF. In nucleotides, the CDR3 is TGCAGTGCTAGAGTCGCGGGGGGGCAGTTCGAGCAGTACTTC.